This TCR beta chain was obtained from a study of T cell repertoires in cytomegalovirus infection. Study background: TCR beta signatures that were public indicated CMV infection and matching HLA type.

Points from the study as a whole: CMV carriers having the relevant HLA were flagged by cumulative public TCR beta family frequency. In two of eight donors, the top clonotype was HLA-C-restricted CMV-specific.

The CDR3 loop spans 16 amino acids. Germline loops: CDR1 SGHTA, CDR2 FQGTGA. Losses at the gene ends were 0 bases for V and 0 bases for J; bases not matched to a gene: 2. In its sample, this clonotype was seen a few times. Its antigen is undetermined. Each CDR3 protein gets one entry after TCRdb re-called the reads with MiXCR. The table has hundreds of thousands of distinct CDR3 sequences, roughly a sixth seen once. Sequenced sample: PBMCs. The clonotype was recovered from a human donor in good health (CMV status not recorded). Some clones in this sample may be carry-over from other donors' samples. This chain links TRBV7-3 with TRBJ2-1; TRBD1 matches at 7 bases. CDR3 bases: TGTGCCAGCAGCTTAACCCCAGGGGGCTCCTACAATGAGCAGTTCTTC. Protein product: CASSLTPGGSYNEQFF.